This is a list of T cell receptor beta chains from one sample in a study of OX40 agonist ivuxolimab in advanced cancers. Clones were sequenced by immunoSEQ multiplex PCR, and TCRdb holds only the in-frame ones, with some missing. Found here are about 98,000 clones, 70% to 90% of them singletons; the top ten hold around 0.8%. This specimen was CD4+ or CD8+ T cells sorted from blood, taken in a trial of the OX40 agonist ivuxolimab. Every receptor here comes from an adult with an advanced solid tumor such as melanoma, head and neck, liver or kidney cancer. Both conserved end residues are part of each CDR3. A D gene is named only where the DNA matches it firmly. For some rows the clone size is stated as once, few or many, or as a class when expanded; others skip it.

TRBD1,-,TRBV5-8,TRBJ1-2,TGTGCCAGCAGCTTGTGGGGACAGGGGGCTAGATCAGATGGCTACACCTTC,CASSLWGQGARSDGYTF
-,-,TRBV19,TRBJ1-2,TGTGCCAGTAGGGGCCCCTATGGCTACACCTTC,CASRGPYGYTF
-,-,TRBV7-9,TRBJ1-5,TGTGCCAGCAGCTTAGTCGGGGGGGCTGGGCAGCCCCAGCATTTT,CASSLVGGAGQPQHF
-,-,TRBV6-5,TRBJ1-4,TGTGCCAGCAGTCAGACGCGAACTAATGAAAAACTGTTTTTT,CASSQTRTNEKLFF
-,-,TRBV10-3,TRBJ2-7,TGTGCCATCAGTGAGTCGTCCGGGGAGTGGGACGAGCAGTACTTC,CAISESSGEWDEQYF
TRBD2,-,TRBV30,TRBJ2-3,TGTGCCTGGAGCCCCCGGACTAGCGGGAGAGATACGCAGTATTTT,CAWSPRTSGRDTQYF
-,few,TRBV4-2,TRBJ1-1,TGTGCCAGCAGCCAGGACTTATTGAACACTGAAGCTTTCTTT,CASSQDLLNTEAFF
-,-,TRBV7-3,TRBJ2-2,TGTGCCAGCAGCGAGATACGGTTTGGGTTAACGGGACCCGGGGAGCTGTTTTTT,CASSEIRFGLTGPGELFF
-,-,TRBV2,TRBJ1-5,TGTGCCAGCAGTGAAGGGGGGGGCTACCAGCCCCAGCATTTT,CASSEGGGYQPQHF
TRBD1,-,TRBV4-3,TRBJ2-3,TGCGCCAGCAGCCTCGAGACAGGGCCGGATACGCAGTATTTT,CASSLETGPDTQYF